This TCR beta chain was obtained from a study of blood T cell repertoires in COVID-19. Overall study: Sites in the United States, Italy and Spain provided acute and convalescent COVID-19 samples. PBMCs, B-cell-depleted T cells, or T cells were the source of the cDNA or gDNA that made up the material.

Per the study methods: Amplification of reference gene primers was used by the study to estimate nucleated cell counts. Measured with immunoSEQ multiplex PCR; TCRdb has only the in-frame clones, and not every one. D and trimming come from the DNA, and the V and J calls and clone size come from that table. This table holds some 380,000 clones, approximately 77% found once. This clone was found once. This CDR3 contains 13 residues. Trimming left V 0 bases short and J 5 bases short, with 5 bases between. From germline, CDR1 is SGDLS and CDR2 YYNGEE. The origin of this receptor is a human donor with acute or convalescent COVID-19. The donor label of this sample is uncertain. The sample comprised peripheral blood. The V call is TRBV9, the J call TRBJ2-2; D gene ambiguous. The CDR3 nucleotides are TGTGCCAGCAGCGTAGTGACAACCGGGGAGCTGTTTTTT. Translated: CASSVVTTGELFF.